Reported below is one TCR beta chain. What antigen it recognizes has not been identified. No base-level quality is on record; no much larger clone is a single base apart. The entry originates in a study of OX40 agonist ivuxolimab in advanced cancers. As for the study more broadly: Ivuxolimab, which targeted the costimulatory receptor OX40 (CD134), was an agonistic, fully human IgG2 monoclonal antibody. Patients were allowed to have had prior anti-PD-1, anti-PD-L1 or anti-CTLA-4 therapy, and 40% to 45% of the dose-escalation patients had previously received checkpoint inhibitors. A male proportion of roughly 80% and a mean age of around 60 years, ranging from 23 to 79, were recorded for the dose-escalation cohort. The monotherapy dose-escalation portion (N of about 50 patients) of the phase I ivuxolimab trial is reported in the paper. Partial responses occurred in three dose-escalation patients: two with cutaneous melanoma and one with hepatocellular carcinoma. The point of sequencing TCRbeta in the periphery was to test whether ivuxolimab changed TCR sequence diversity and drove clonal T-cell expansion. Of the 50 or so patients in dose escalation, about 20 had hepatocellular carcinoma, some 15 had melanoma, 9 had renal cell carcinoma and 9 had head and neck cancer. Intravenous ivuxolimab was administered to patients every 2 weeks at six dose levels: 0.01, 0.1, 0.3, 1.5, 3 and 10 mg/kg.

Study-wide conclusions, independent of this receptor: Antigen specificity was not determined for the clonally expanded peripheral T cells. Low levels of normalized T-cell clonal expansion were also seen in some nonresponding patients. In the 0.1-3.0 mg/kg groups, partial responders had among the lowest normalized peripheral clonal expansion, particularly in CD8+ T cells. On average, CD8+ T cells showed more expanded clones than CD4+ T cells after ivuxolimab. At doses of 0.1 to 3.0 mg/kg, clonal expansion of both CD4+ and CD8+ blood T cells was observed from baseline to week 6.

To sequence the TCRbeta CDR3 region, genomic DNA was isolated from the sorted cells. The immunoSEQ Assay was used for sequencing of TCRbeta CDR3 regions. TCRdb retrieved this table from immuneACCESS and kept in-frame rearrangements only. Not all clones are present; in checked studies, unresolved V genes account for under half, and no reason is known for the remainder. The sample table contains tens of thousands of clones; only one count was recorded for around 80% of them. 5% to 6.5% of the sample belongs to the ten largest clones. The trial excluded patients who had a history of autoimmune disease or were on systemic immunosuppression. Peripheral blood for TCR sequencing was drawn from every dose cohort at baseline, at cycle 4 day 1 and at cycle 7 day 1. The samples were taken from a phase I, first-in-human, multicenter, open-label dose-escalation trial of ivuxolimab. Adults with locally advanced or metastatic melanoma, renal cell carcinoma, hepatocellular carcinoma or head and neck squamous cell carcinoma were enrolled in the trial. Before TCR sequencing, CD4+ and CD8+ T cells were separately sorted from peripheral blood.

From cysteine to phenylalanine, the CDR3 is 13 amino acids long. Only the CDR3 region is kept as DNA, spanning 39 bases read in frame from base 1. The V end loses 5 bases and the J end loses 1 base, and a stretch of 8 bases separates them. For CDR1 and CDR2, the germline V gene lists SGHTA and FQGTGA. The receptor chain draws on TRBV7-3 and TRBJ1-1; D gene: possibly TRBD1, on 5 matching bases. The sample in question was CD4+ or CD8+ T cells sorted from blood, obtained in a trial of the OX40 agonist ivuxolimab. This sequence originates from an adult with an advanced solid tumor such as melanoma, head and neck, liver or kidney cancer. The CDR3 reads CASSLGENTEAFF. The DNA is TGTGCCAGCAGCCTAGGGGAGAACACTGAAGCTTTCTTT.